The following is a TCR beta chain sequence with its context. The CDR3 length is 17 residues. Germline V gene sequence: CDR1 SGHRS, CDR2 YFSETQ. V lost 3 bases, J lost 1 base, and 16 bases lay in between. The data were obtained in a study of blood T cell repertoires in COVID-19. Study information: Samples came from the United States, Italy and Spain, spanning acute and convalescent COVID-19.

In the original workflow: Amplification from reference gene primers served as the basis for estimated nucleated cell counts. Sequenced by immunoSEQ multiplex PCR; TCRdb stores in-frame clones only, minus some. V and J calls and clone size are given by that table; D and trimming were obtained from the DNA. The profile shows about 100,000 clones, over 80% of them singletons. V gene TRBV5-1 combines with J gene TRBJ2-2; a possible D gene is TRBD2 (5 bases). Sequenced material: peripheral blood. The clonotype was recovered from a man in his fifties or sixties with active or convalescent COVID-19. The CDR3 sequence: CASSSYHRGMNTGELFF. CDR3 DNA sequence: TGCGCCAGCAGCTCGTACCACAGAGGGATGAACACCGGGGAGCTGTTTTTT.